The clone carrying this T cell receptor beta chain was recorded at least ten times. Unique molecular identifiers tagged the TCRbeta library. TCRdb itself ran the PCR reads through MiXCR, one entry per CDR3 protein. Among roughly 500,000 distinct CDR3 sequences listed, roughly an eighth were seen once. The CDR3 is 14 amino acids. Trimming cost V 4 bases and J 1 base, with 8 bases left between them. Germline loops: CDR1 SGHRS, CDR2 YFSETQ. The data stem from a study of T-cell reconstitution after alpha-beta-depleted transplantation in children. This TCR was recovered from a human donor who donated a stem cell graft to a child with combined immunodeficiency. The sample was PBMCs from the stem cell graft donor, taken from the stem cell graft. The rearrangement links TRBV5-1 to TRBJ2-2, with D possibly called TRBD1 or TRBD2 (5 bases each). CDR3 loop: CASSGGQNTGELFF. The CDR3 DNA follows: TGCGCCAGCAGCGGAGGACAGAACACCGGGGAGCTGTTTTTT.